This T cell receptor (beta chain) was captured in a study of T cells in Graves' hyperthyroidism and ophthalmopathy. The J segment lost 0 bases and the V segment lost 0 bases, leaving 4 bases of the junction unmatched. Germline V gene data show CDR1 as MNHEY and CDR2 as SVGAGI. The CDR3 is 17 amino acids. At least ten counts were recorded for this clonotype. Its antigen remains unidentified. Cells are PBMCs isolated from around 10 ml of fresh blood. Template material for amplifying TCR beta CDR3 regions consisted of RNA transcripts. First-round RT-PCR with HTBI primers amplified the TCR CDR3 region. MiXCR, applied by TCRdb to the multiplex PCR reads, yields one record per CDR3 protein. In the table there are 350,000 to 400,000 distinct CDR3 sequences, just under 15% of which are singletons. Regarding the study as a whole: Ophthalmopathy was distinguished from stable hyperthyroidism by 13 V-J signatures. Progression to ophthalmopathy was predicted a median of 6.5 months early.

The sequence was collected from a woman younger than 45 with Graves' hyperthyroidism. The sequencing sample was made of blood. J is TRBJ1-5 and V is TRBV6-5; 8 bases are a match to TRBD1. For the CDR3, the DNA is TGTGCCAGCAGTTACTCGGGACAGGCACATAGCAATCAGCCCCAGCATTTT. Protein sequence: CASSYSGQAHSNQPQHF.